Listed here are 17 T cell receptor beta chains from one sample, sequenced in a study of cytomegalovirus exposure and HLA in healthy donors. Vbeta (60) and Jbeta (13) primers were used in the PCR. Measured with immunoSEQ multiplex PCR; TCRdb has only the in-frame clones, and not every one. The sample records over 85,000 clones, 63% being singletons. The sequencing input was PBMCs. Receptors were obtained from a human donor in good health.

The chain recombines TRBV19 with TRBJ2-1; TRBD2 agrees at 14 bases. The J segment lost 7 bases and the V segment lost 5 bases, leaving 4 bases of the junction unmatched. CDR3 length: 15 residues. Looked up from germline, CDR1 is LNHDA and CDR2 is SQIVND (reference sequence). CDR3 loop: CASSGTSGSQNEQFF. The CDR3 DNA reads TGTGCCAGTAGTGGGACTAGCGGGAGTCAGAATGAGCAGTTCTTC.

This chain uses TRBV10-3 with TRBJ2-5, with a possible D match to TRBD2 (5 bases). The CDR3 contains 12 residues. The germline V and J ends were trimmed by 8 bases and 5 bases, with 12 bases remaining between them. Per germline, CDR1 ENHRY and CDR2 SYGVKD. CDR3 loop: CAIGRSGETQYF. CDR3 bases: TGTGCCATCGGTCGGTCGGGGGAGACCCAGTACTTC.

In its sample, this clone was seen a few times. As DNA, the CDR3 is TGCAGCGTTGATGGCGGGACCTACAATGAGCAGTTCTTC. Its translation is CSVDGGTYNEQFF. The rearrangement uses TRBV29-1 and TRBJ2-1; a weak D match, TRBD2 (6 bases). Germline V gives CDR1 SQVTM, CDR2 ANQGSEA. V dropped 3 bases and J dropped 2 bases, with 8 bases sitting between them. CDR3 length: 13 residues.

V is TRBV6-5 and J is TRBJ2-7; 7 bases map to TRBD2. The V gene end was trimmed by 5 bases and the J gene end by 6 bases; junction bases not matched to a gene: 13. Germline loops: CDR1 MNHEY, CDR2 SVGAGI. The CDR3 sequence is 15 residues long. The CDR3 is CASSHRLAVLGEQYF. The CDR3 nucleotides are TGTGCCAGCAGTCATAGACTAGCAGTCTTGGGCGAGCAGTACTTC.

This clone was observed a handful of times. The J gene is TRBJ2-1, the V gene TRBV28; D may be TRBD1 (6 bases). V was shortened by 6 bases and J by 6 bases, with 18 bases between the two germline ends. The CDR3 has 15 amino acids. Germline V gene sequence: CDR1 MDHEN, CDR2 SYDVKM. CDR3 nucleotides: TGTGCCAGCAGCCGTTCCGGGACACCGATCAATGAGCAGTTCTTC. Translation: CASSRSGTPINEQFF.

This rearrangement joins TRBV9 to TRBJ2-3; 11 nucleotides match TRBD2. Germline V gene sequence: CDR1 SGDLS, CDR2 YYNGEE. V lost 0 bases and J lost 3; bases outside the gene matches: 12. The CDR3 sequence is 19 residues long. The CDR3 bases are TGTGCCAGCAGCGTAGAGGGACTAGCGGAAATTTGGGGAACAGATACGCAGTATTTT. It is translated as CASSVEGLAEIWGTDTQYF. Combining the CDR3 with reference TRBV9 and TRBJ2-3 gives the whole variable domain DSGVTQTPKHLITATGQRVTLRCSPRSGDLSVYWYQQSLDQGLQFLIQYYNGEERAKGNILERFSAQQFPDLHSELNLSSLELGDSALYFCASSVEGLAEIWGTDTQYFGPGTRLTVL.

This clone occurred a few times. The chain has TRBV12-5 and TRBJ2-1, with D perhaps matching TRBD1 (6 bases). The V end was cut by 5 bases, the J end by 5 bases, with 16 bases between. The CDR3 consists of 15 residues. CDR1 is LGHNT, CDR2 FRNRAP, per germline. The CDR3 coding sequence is TGTGCTAGTGGTCCCGGGACACTTGAAGACAATGAGCAGTTCTTC. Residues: CASGPGTLEDNEQFF.

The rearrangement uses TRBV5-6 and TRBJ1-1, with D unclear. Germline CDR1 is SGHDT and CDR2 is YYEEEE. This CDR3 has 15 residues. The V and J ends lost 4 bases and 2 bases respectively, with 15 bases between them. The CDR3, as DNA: TGTGCCAGCAGCCAATTAGACTTCGTAAACACTGAAGCTTTCTTT. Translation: CASSQLDFVNTEAFF.

CDR3 nucleotide sequence: TGTGCCAGCAGTGTGGGAGGGTTGGTACGAAAAGAAAAACTGTTTTTT. Protein: CASSVGGLVRKEKLFF. The V and J genes are TRBV2 and TRBJ1-4; no definite D call. This CDR3 is built from 16 residues. V was pared by 4 bases and J by 8 bases, with 20 bases between. CDR1 and CDR2 from the germline V gene are SNHLY and FYNNEI.

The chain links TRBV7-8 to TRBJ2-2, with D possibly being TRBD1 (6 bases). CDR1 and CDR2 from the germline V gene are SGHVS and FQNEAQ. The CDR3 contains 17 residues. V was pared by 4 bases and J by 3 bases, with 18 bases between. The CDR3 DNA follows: TGTGCCAGCAGCTCAGAACCGGGACAACCGGACACCGGGGAGCTGTTTTTT. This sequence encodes CASSSEPGQPDTGELFF.

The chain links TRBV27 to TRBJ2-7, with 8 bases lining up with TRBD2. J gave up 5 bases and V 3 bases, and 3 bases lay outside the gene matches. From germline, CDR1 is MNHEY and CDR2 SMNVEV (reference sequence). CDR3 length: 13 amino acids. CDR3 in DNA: TGTGCCAGCAGTTTCGGGGGGGGCAACGAGCAGTACTTC. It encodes CASSFGGGNEQYF.

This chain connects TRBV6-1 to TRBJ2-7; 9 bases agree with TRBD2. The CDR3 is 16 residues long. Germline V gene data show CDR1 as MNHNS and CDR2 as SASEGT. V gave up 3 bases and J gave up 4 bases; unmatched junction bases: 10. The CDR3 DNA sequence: TGTGCCAGCAGTGAGCCTGGACTAGCGAGAGAGTACGAGCAGTACTTC. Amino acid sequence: CASSEPGLAREYEQYF.

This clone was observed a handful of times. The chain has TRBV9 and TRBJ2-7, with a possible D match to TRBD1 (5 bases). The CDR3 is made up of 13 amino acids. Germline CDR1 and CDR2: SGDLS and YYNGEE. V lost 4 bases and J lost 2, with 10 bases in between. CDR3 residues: CASSPTVAYEQYF. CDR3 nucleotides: TGTGCCAGCAGCCCGACAGTAGCCTACGAGCAGTACTTC. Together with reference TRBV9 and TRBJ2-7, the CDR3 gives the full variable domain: DSGVTQTPKHLITATGQRVTLRCSPRSGDLSVYWYQQSLDQGLQFLIQYYNGEERAKGNILERFSAQQFPDLHSELNLSSLELGDSALYFCASSPTVAYEQYFGPGTRLTVT.

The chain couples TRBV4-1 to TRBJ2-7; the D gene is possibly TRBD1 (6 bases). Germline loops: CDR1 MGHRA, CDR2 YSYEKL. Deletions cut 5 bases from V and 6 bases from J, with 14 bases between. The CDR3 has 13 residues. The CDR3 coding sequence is TGCGCCAGCAGCAACGGAGTAGGGGGCGAGCAGTACTTC. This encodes CASSNGVGGEQYF.

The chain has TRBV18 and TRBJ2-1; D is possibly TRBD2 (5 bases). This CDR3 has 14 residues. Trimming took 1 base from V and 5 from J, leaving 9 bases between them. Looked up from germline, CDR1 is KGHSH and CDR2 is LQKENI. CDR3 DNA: TGTGCCAGCTCACCACTTTACGGGAACAATGAGCAGTTCTTC. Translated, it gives CASSPLYGNNEQFF.

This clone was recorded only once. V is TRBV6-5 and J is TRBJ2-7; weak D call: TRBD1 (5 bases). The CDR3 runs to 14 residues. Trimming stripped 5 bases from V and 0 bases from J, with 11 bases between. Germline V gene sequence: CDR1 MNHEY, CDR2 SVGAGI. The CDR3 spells CASSRRTYSYEQYF. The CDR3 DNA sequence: TGTGCCAGCAGTCGGCGGACATACTCCTACGAGCAGTACTTC.

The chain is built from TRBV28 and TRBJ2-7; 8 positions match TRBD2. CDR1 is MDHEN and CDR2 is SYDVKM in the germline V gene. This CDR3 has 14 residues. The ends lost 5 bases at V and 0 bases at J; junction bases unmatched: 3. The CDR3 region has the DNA TGTGCCAGCAGTCCGAGCGGGAGCTCCTACGAGCAGTACTTC. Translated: CASSPSGSSYEQYF.